The present T cell receptor beta chain was sequenced within a study of blood T cell repertoires in COVID-19. As for the study in general: Sites in the United States, Italy and Spain provided acute and convalescent COVID-19 samples. T cells, B-cell-depleted T cells, or PBMCs supplied cDNA or gDNA.

The CDR3 spans 14 residues. The junction had 6 bases not matched to a gene; V was cut back by 7 bases and J by 0 bases. CDR1 is ENHRY and CDR2 is SYGVKD in the germline V gene. Per the study methods: Counts of nucleated cells, estimated from reference gene primer amplification, were obtained. The table came from immunoSEQ multiplex PCR; TCRdb's copy has only in-frame clones and leaves some out. V and J calls and clone size are copied from that table; D and trimming were computed from the DNA. This table holds roughly 290,000 clones, 80% to 90% found once. This clone has a handful of counts. The sample was peripheral blood. The V gene is TRBV10-3, the J gene TRBJ2-7, with 7 bases matching TRBD1. The receptor comes from a woman aged 45-65 years who had recovered from COVID-19. The CDR3 DNA reads TGTGCCATCAACCAGGACAGGACCTCCTACGAGCAGTACTTC. It encodes CAINQDRTSYEQYF.